Listed here are 30 T cell receptor beta chains from one sample, sequenced in a study of blood T cell repertoires in COVID-19 (TCRdb year 2020). Library creation used the immunoSEQ multiplex PCR assay. TCRdb carries this immuneACCESS record with in-frame sequences only. Its versions omit some clonotypes, under half of them owing to an unresolved V gene in the studies checked, with the rest unexplained. The sample has some 52,000 clones on record, more than 75% of them singletons. Approximately 15% of the sample rests with the top ten. Sequencing was done on a sample of peripheral blood. The origin of the receptors is a man between 65 and 85 years old with acute or convalescent COVID-19.

This chain links TRBV2 with TRBJ2-3; the match to TRBD2 covers 8 bases. After removal of 7 bases from V and 2 bases from J, the junction contained 5 bases not matched to a gene. The length of the CDR3 is 14 residues. Germline V gene lookup returns CDR1 SNHLY and CDR2 FYNNEI. In nucleotides, the CDR3 is TGTGCCAGCAAAACTAGCGGACCCACAGATACGCAGTATTTT. Its translation is CASKTSGPTDTQYF. Together with reference TRBV2 and TRBJ2-3, the CDR3 gives the full variable domain: EPEVTQTPSHQVTQMGQEVILRCVPISNHLYFYWYRQILGQKVEFLVSFYNNEISEKSEIFDDQFSVERPDGSNFTLKIRSTKLEDSAMYFCASKTSGPTDTQYFGPGTRLTVL.

J is TRBJ1-6 and V is TRBV4-2, with a possible D match to TRBD1 (5 bases). V was cut by 1 base and J by 8 bases, with 12 bases left in between. This CDR3 is built from 15 residues. Per the germline V gene, CDR1 is LGHNA and CDR2 is YNFKEQ. CDR3 DNA sequence: TGTGCCAGCAGCCAAGCACAGGTGGAATATTCACCCCTCCACTTT. Protein sequence: CASSQAQVEYSPLHF.

The rearrangement links TRBV6-5 to TRBJ2-1; perhaps TRBD1 as D (6 bases). Germline V gene sequence: CDR1 MNHEY, CDR2 SVGAGI. V lost 2 bases and J 4 bases, leaving 6 bases between the germline ends. This CDR3 is 13 amino acids long. The CDR3 DNA follows: TGTGCCAGCAGTTACGACAGGTACAATGAGCAGTTCTTC. This translates into CASSYDRYNEQFF.

V and J are TRBV28 and TRBJ2-3; TRBD2 agrees at 8 bases. CDR3 length: 14 residues. Germline V gene sequence: CDR1 MDHEN, CDR2 SYDVKM. V lost 7 bases to trimming and J lost 4 bases; unmatched junction nucleotides: 7. CDR3 bases: TGTGCCAGCACTGCGGGGGGAGGGGCAGATACGCAGTATTTT. It yields the protein CASTAGGGADTQYF. Variable domain in full (rest from reference TRBV28 and TRBJ2-3): DVKVTQSSRYLVKRTGEKVFLECVQDMDHENMFWYRQDPGLGLRLIYFSYDVKMKEKGDIPEGYSVSREKKERFSLILESASTNQTSMYLCASTAGGGADTQYFGPGTRLTVL.

V usage is TRBV6-4 and J usage is TRBJ2-1; possibly TRBD1 for D (6 bases). V lost 6 bases, J lost 4 bases, and 16 bases lay in between. The CDR3 spans 15 residues. CDR1 is MRHNA, CDR2 SNTAGT, per germline. The DNA for the CDR3 is TGTGCCAGCAGACGGTTTGGGGGCGGGTACAATGAGCAGTTCTTC. It yields the protein CASRRFGGGYNEQFF.

CDR3 in amino acids: CASSGRQGVLNQPQHF. CDR3 coding DNA: TGTGCCAGTAGTGGGAGACAGGGGGTTTTAAATCAGCCCCAGCATTTT. The chain uses TRBV19 and TRBJ1-5; 9 positions agree with TRBD1. Germline CDR1 LNHDA, CDR2 SQIVND (reference sequence). The CDR3 length is 16 residues. V gave up 5 bases and J gave up 4 bases; unmatched junction bases: 9.

V gene TRBV27 combines with J gene TRBJ2-5, with 7 positions matching TRBD1. V lost 8 bases to trimming and J lost 7 bases; unmatched junction nucleotides: 16. The CDR3 totals 15 residues. Per germline, CDR1 MNHEY and CDR2 SMNVEV (reference sequence). The CDR3 is CASAPPQGQFGTQYF. The DNA for the CDR3 is TGTGCCAGCGCCCCCCCCCAGGGACAGTTTGGGACCCAGTACTTC.

CDR3: CASSLTGVLNTEAFF. CDR3 in DNA: TGCGCCAGCAGCTTGACAGGGGTGTTGAACACTGAAGCTTTCTTT. V usage is TRBV5-1 and J usage is TRBJ1-1; 7 bases are a match to TRBD1. Germline V gene lookup returns CDR1 SGHRS and CDR2 YFSETQ. This CDR3 contains 15 residues. With 1 base clipped from V and 0 bases from J, the junction kept 3 bases outside the gene matches.

The CDR3 sequence: CASSHTGGRTEAFF. In DNA, the CDR3 is TGTGCCAGCAGCCATACAGGGGGCCGGACTGAAGCTTTCTTT. The chain carries TRBV3-1 (or the pseudogene TRBV3-2) and TRBJ1-1, with 9 bases that match TRBD1. V lost 3 bases, J lost 5 bases, and 4 bases stayed unmatched. The CDR3 is 14 amino acids. Germline V gene sequence: CDR1 LGHDT, CDR2 YNNKEL (reference sequence).

V and J are TRBV7-2 and TRBJ1-2, with D possibly being TRBD1 (6 bases). Trimming pared 2 bases from V and 3 bases from J, leaving 10 bases between. The germline V gene encodes CDR1 SGHTA and CDR2 FQGNSA. The CDR3 spans 14 residues. The CDR3 DNA is TGTGCCAGCAGCTTAAAACAGGGCCACTATGGCTACACCTTC. Residues: CASSLKQGHYGYTF. Looking up the rest from reference TRBV7-2 and TRBJ1-2 gives the full variable domain: GAGVSQSPSNKVTEKGKDVELRCDPISGHTALYWYRQSLGQGLEFLIYFQGNSAPDKSGLPSDRFSAERTGGSVSTLTIQRTQQEDSAVYLCASSLKQGHYGYTFGSGTRLTVV.

The chain recombines TRBV6-2 or TRBV6-3 with TRBJ2-1, with 9 bases matching TRBD2. The CDR3 has 15 amino acids. Per germline, CDR1 MNHEY and CDR2 SVGEGT. The ends lost 5 bases at V and 9 bases at J; junction bases unmatched: 11. This CDR3 reads CASSSGASGKIEQFF. CDR3 sequence (DNA): TGTGCCAGCAGTAGCGGGGCTAGCGGGAAGATTGAGCAGTTCTTC.

This clone was counted a single time. This chain links TRBV6-5 with TRBJ1-2; D remains unclear. The CDR3 has 14 residues. Germline assignment: CDR1 MNHEY and CDR2 SVGAGI. V was cut by 8 bases and J by 5 bases, with 18 bases left in between. DNA of the CDR3: TGTGCCAGCTCTAATGGGCCCGGGGTTTATGGCTACACCTTC. It is translated as CASSNGPGVYGYTF.

The chain is built from TRBV6-5 and TRBJ2-3, with a tentative D call TRBD1 (5 bases). This CDR3 is built from 13 residues. V lost 7 bases and J 1 base, leaving 9 bases between the germline ends. The germline gives CDR1 MNHEY, CDR2 SVGAGI. This CDR3 reads CASTSRGTDTQYF. The CDR3 DNA sequence: TGTGCCAGCACTTCCAGGGGCACAGATACGCAGTATTTT.

The chain is built from TRBV14 and TRBJ1-2; possibly TRBD1 for D (5 bases). Germline lookup yields CDR1 SGHDN and CDR2 FVKESK. The CDR3 sequence is 14 residues long. V was shortened by 1 base and J by 4 bases, with 10 bases between the two germline ends. The CDR3 reads CASSQGRGGYGYTF. CDR3 sequence (DNA): TGTGCCAGCAGCCAAGGAAGGGGCGGCTATGGCTACACCTTC.

This clone was found once. The rearrangement links TRBV28 to TRBJ1-2, with D perhaps TRBD1 (6 bases). The CDR3 length is 14 residues. Trimming removed 4 bases from V and 7 bases from J, with 16 bases in between. The V gene's germline CDR1 is MDHEN and CDR2 SYDVKM. The CDR3 DNA reads as TGTGCCAGCAGTTCACCCTCAGGGGAAGTTGGCTACACCTTC. This translates into CASSSPSGEVGYTF.

The V call is TRBV5-4, the J call TRBJ2-1; D perhaps matches TRBD2 (7 bases). Per germline, CDR1 SGHNT and CDR2 YYREEE (reference sequence). CDR3 length equals 14 residues. Between the trimmed V and J ends, which lost 4 bases and 4 bases, there was a span of 12 bases. CDR3 sequence reads: CASSPKGGYNEQFF. The CDR3 DNA reads as TGTGCCAGCAGCCCTAAGGGGGGGTACAATGAGCAGTTCTTC.

The genes are TRBV19 and TRBJ1-1; 7 nucleotides align to TRBD1. Germline loops: CDR1 LNHDA, CDR2 SQIVND (reference sequence). This CDR3 region has 14 residues. With V trimmed by 7 bases and J by 5 bases, 10 bases remained unmatched. The CDR3 protein is CASKSGTVRTEAFF. The CDR3 DNA reads TGTGCCAGTAAGTCCGGGACAGTGAGGACTGAAGCTTTCTTT.

V and J are TRBV28 and TRBJ1-5; 7 bases agree with TRBD1. V shed 5 bases, J shed 5 bases, and the junction held 6 bases outside the gene matches. The CDR3 contains 14 residues. Germline-derived CDR1 and CDR2 are MDHEN and SYDVKM. CDR3 DNA: TGTGCCAGCAGTCAATGGACAGGTGATCAGCCCCAGCATTTT. It codes for CASSQWTGDQPQHF.

A few counts support this clone. The V call is TRBV6-1, the J call TRBJ1-6; D gene unclear. Per germline, CDR1 MNHNS and CDR2 SASEGT. The V gene lost 3 bases and the J gene lost 9 bases, with 18 bases spanning the gap. The CDR3 consists of 16 residues. The CDR3 loop reads CASSDHRAGIGSPLHF. The CDR3 DNA reads TGTGCCAGCAGTGATCATAGGGCCGGGATTGGTTCACCCCTCCACTTT.

The J gene is TRBJ2-6, the V gene TRBV28; D remains unclear. Between the trimmed V and J ends, which lost 6 bases and 1 base, there was a span of 7 bases. The germline V gene has CDR1 MDHEN and CDR2 SYDVKM. This CDR3 comprises 14 residues. The CDR3 is CASRLRSGANVLTF. As DNA, the CDR3 is TGTGCCAGCAGGTTGCGGTCTGGGGCCAACGTCCTGACTTTC.

The chain couples TRBV6-2 or TRBV6-3 to TRBJ2-1, with 12 bases identical to TRBD2. Germline V gene data show CDR1 as MNHEY and CDR2 as SVGEGT. This CDR3 region has 16 residues. With 2 bases clipped from V and 9 bases from J, the junction kept 8 bases outside the gene matches. CDR3 residues: CASSYPLAGGSSEQFF. The CDR3 DNA reads as TGTGCCAGCAGTTACCCCCTAGCGGGAGGGTCAAGTGAGCAGTTCTTC.

The chain combines TRBV7-3 with TRBJ1-2; 7 bases line up with TRBD1. There are 14 residues in the CDR3. Germline CDR1 reads SGHTA; CDR2 reads FQGTGA. The V and J ends lost 5 bases and 6 bases, in that order; junction bases with no gene match: 9. In DNA, the CDR3 is TGTGCCAGCAGCCCTCGGACAGGCCGGCATGGCTACACCTTC. Amino acids: CASSPRTGRHGYTF.

The rearrangement joins TRBV2 to TRBJ2-1; D is possibly TRBD2 (6 bases). This CDR3 has 15 amino acids. V was pared by 6 bases and J by 1 base, with 13 bases between. Germline CDR1 SNHLY, CDR2 FYNNEI. The chain's CDR3 is CASRASSVSYNEQFF. The CDR3 region has the DNA TGTGCCAGCAGGGCATCTAGCGTATCCTACAATGAGCAGTTCTTC.

The genes are TRBV6-2 or TRBV6-3 and TRBJ2-7; D unresolved. The CDR3 is 12 residues long. The V and J ends lost 3 bases and 7 bases respectively, with 10 bases between them. CDR1 and CDR2 from the germline V gene are MNHEY and SVGEGT. DNA for the CDR3: TGTGCCAGCAGTTATACCGTGGAGGAGCAGTACGTC. Its protein product is CASSYTVEEQYV.

V is TRBV28 and J is TRBJ2-1, with D maybe TRBD1 (6 bases). Germline lookup yields CDR1 MDHEN and CDR2 SYDVKM. Trimming stripped 5 bases from V and 10 bases from J, with 18 bases between. CDR3 length: 14 residues. DNA for the CDR3: TGTGCCAGCAGTCCCCTCCTCTTGGACAGCGAGCAGTTCTTC. Amino acid sequence: CASSPLLLDSEQFF.

This clone was seen just once. This chain joins TRBV7-8 and TRBJ2-5; D not resolved. This CDR3 is 14 amino acids long. Trimming removed 5 bases at V and 0 bases at J, with 10 bases between. Germline lookup yields CDR1 SGHVS and CDR2 FQNEAQ. The CDR3 DNA reads as TGTGCCAGCAGCCTTGACATATACCAAGAGACCCAGTACTTC. Translating it yields CASSLDIYQETQYF.

V usage is TRBV2 and J usage is TRBJ2-5; 9 nucleotides line up with TRBD1. This CDR3 comprises 16 residues. V lost 3 bases and J lost 2; bases outside the gene matches: 7. Germline CDR1 is SNHLY and CDR2 is FYNNEI. The CDR3: CASSDPWDREQETQYF. The DNA for the CDR3 is TGTGCCAGCAGTGATCCTTGGGACAGGGAGCAAGAGACCCAGTACTTC.

The chain couples TRBV27 to TRBJ2-7; TRBD1 matches 10 bases. V gave up 5 bases and J gave up 6 bases; unmatched junction bases: 7. The CDR3 has 14 amino acids. Germline V gives CDR1 MNHEY, CDR2 SMNVEV (reference sequence). CDR3 sequence (DNA): TGTGCCAGCAGTAAATCCCGGGACAGGGGCGAGCAGTACTTC. Protein: CASSKSRDRGEQYF.

The rearrangement links TRBV14 to TRBJ2-3; 10 bases match TRBD2. Germline values: CDR1 SGHDN, CDR2 FVKESK. Trimming cost V 0 bases and J 1 base; bases outside gene matches: 10. The CDR3 is 19 residues long. This CDR3 is CASSQESSGGWYGTDTQYF. CDR3 nucleotides: TGTGCCAGCAGCCAAGAGTCTAGCGGGGGCTGGTACGGCACAGATACGCAGTATTTT.

This clone was counted once. The chain links TRBV5-1 to TRBJ2-1; D remains ambiguous. CDR1 is SGHRS, CDR2 YFSETQ, per germline. V was shortened by 0 bases and J by 0 bases, with 7 bases between the two germline ends. The CDR3 is 15 amino acids. CDR3 sequence reads: CASSLALSSYNEQFF. The CDR3 DNA reads as TGCGCCAGCAGCTTGGCCCTGAGCTCCTACAATGAGCAGTTCTTC.